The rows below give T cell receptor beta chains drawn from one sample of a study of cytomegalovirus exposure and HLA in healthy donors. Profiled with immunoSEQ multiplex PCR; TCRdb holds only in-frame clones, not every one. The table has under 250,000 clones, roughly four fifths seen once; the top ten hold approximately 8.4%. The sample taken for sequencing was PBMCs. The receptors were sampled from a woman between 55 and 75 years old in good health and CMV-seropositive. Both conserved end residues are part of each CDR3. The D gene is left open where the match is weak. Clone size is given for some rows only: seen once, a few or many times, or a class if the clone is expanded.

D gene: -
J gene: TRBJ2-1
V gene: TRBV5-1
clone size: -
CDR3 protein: CASSLALTSYNEQFF
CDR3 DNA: TGCGCCAGCAGCTTGGCGCTAACCTCCTACAATGAGCAGTTCTTC

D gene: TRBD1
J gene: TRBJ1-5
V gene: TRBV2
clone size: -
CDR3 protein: CASSESTGEQPQHF
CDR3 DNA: TGTGCCAGCAGTGAATCGACAGGGGAACAGCCCCAGCATTTT

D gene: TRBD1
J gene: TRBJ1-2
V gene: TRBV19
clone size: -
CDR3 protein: CASRVRDSGYGYTF
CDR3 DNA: TGTGCCAGTAGGGTCCGGGACAGCGGCTATGGCTACACCTTC

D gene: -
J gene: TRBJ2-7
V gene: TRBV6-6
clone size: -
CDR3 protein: CASSDRLYEQYF
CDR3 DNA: TGTGCCAGCTCGGACAGACTCTACGAGCAGTACTTC

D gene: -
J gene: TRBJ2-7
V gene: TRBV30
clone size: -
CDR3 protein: CAWSFYRDNSYEQYF
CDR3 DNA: TGTGCCTGGAGTTTTTACCGGGACAACTCCTACGAGCAGTACTTC

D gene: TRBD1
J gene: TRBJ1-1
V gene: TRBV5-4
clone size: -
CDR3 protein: CASTWDRANTEAFF
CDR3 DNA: TGTGCCAGCACTTGGGACAGGGCTAACACTGAAGCTTTCTTT

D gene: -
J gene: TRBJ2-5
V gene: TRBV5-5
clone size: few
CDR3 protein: CASSLTARETQYF
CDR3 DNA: TGTGCCAGCAGCTTGACAGCCCGGGAGACCCAGTACTTC

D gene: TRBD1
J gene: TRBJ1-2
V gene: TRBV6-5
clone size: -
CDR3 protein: CASRATGEGGYTF
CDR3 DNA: TGTGCCAGCAGGGCGACAGGGGAGGGCGGCTACACCTTC

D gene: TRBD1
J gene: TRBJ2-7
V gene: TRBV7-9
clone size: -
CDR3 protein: CSSSFRGTGMGEQYF
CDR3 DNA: TGTTCCAGCAGCTTCCGCGGGACAGGGATGGGGGAGCAGTACTTC

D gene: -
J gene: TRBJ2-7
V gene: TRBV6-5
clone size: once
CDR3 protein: CAGSYSRGYEQYF
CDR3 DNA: TGTGCCGGCAGTTACTCTAGGGGGTACGAGCAGTACTTC

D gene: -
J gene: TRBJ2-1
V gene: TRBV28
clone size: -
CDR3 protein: CASSFIGQKGREQFF
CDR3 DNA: TGTGCCAGCAGTTTCATAGGACAGAAAGGTAGGGAGCAGTTCTTC

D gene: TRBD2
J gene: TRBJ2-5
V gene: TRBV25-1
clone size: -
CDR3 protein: CASSEGGTSGRGETQYF
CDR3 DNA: TGTGCCAGCAGTGAAGGAGGGACTAGCGGGAGGGGAGAGACCCAGTACTTC

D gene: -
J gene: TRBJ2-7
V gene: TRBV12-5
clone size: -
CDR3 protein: CASGLGTGNEQYF
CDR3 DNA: TGTGCTAGTGGTTTGGGAACAGGGAACGAGCAGTACTTC

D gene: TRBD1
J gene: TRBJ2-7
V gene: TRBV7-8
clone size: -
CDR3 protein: CASSLEEGGGQGWYEQYF
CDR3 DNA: TGTGCCAGCAGCTTAGAAGAAGGAGGCGGACAGGGATGGTACGAGCAGTACTTC

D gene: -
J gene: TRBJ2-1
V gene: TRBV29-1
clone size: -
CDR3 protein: CSVEWTPSYNEQFF
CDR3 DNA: TGCAGCGTTGAATGGACACCCTCCTACAATGAGCAGTTCTTC

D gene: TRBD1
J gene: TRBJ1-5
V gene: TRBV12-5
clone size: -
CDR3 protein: CASGLGTGSQPQHF
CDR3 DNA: TGTGCTAGTGGTTTGGGGACAGGGAGTCAGCCCCAGCATTTT

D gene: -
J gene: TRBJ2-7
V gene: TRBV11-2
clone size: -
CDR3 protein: CASNLAEHFSSYEQYF
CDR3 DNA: TGTGCCAGCAACCTCGCGGAGCACTTCAGCTCCTACGAGCAGTACTTC

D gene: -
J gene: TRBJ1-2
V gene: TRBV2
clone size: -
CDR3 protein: CASSETGTGYTF
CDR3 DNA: TGTGCCAGCAGTGAAACAGGGACTGGCTACACCTTC

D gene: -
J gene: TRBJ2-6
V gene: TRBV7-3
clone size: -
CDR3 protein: CASSVASTGANVLTF
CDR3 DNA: TGTGCCAGCAGCGTCGCTAGCACTGGGGCCAACGTCCTGACTTTC

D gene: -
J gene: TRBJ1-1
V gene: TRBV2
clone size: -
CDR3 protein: CASSEGSVTEAFF
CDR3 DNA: TGTGCCAGCAGCGAAGGGTCGGTCACTGAAGCTTTCTTT

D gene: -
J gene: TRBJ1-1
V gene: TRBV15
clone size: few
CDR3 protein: CATWRGGQRTEAFF
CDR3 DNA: TGTGCCACCTGGAGGGGGGGGCAGCGCACTGAAGCTTTCTTT

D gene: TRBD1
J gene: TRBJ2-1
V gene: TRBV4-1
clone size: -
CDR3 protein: CASSQDWGQGAMWNEQFF
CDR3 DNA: TGCGCCAGCAGCCAAGATTGGGGGCAGGGGGCTATGTGGAATGAGCAGTTCTTC

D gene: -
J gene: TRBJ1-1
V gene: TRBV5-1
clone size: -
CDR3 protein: CASSLGFGNTEAFF
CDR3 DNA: TGCGCCAGCAGCTTGGGTTTCGGGAACACTGAAGCTTTCTTT

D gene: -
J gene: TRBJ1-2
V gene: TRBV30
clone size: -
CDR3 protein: CAWSPTTRGPSGYTF
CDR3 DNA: TGTGCCTGGAGCCCCACGACCAGGGGACCTTCGGGCTACACCTTC

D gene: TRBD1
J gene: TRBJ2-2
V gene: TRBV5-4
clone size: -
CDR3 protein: CASSYRGINTGELFF
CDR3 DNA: TGTGCCAGCTCCTACAGGGGGATTAACACCGGGGAGCTGTTTTTT

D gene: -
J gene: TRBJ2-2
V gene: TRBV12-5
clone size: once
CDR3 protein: CASGLLLLSTGELFF
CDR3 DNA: TGTGCTAGTGGTTTGTTGCTGTTGAGTACCGGGGAGCTGTTTTTT

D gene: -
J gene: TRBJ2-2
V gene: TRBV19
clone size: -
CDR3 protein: CASSSRTVNTGELFF
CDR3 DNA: TGTGCCAGTAGTTCGCGGACAGTTAACACCGGGGAGCTGTTTTTT

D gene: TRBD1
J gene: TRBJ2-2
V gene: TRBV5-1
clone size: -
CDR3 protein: CASSLARGPNTGELFF
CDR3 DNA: TGCGCCAGCAGCTTGGCCAGGGGGCCGAACACCGGGGAGCTGTTTTTT

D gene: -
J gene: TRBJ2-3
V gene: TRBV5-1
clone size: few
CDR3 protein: CASSLVAVSTDTQYF
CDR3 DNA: TGCGCCAGCAGCTTGGTAGCGGTTAGCACAGATACGCAGTATTTT

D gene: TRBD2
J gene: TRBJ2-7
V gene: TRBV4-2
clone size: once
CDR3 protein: CASSQGLAGGVPRLDF
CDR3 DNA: TGTGCCAGCAGCCAAGGACTAGCGGGAGGGGTCCCCCGTTTGGACTTC

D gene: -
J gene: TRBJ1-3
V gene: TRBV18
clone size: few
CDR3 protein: CASSPPTGHSGNTIYF
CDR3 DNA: TGTGCCAGCTCACCACCAACAGGCCACTCTGGAAACACCATATATTTT

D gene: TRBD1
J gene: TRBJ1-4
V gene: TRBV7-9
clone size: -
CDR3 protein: CSSRPTGGTNEKLFF
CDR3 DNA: TGTTCCAGCAGGCCGACAGGGGGAACTAATGAAAAACTGTTTTTT

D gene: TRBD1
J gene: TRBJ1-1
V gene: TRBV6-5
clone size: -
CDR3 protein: CASSYGTGGLNTEAFF
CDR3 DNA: TGTGCCAGCAGTTACGGGACAGGGGGCCTGAACACTGAAGCTTTCTTT

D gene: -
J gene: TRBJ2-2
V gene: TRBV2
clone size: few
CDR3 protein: CASTSQGSGELFF
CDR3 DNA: TGTGCCAGCACTTCCCAGGGGTCCGGGGAGCTGTTTTTT

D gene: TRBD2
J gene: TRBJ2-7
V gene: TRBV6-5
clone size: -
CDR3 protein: CASSYYAGGTLYEQYF
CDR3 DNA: TGTGCCAGCAGTTACTACGCGGGAGGAACTCTCTACGAGCAGTACTTC

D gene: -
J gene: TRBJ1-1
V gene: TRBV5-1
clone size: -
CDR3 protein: CASSFRGNTEAFF
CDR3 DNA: TGCGCCAGCAGCTTTCGCGGGAACACTGAAGCTTTCTTT

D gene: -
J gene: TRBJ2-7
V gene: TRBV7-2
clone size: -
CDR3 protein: CASRAPSWEQYF
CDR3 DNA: TGTGCCAGCAGGGCCCCCTCCTGGGAGCAGTACTTC

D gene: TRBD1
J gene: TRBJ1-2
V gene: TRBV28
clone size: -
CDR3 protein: CASSLPKRDRGIGYGYTF
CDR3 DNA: TGTGCCAGCAGTTTACCCAAGAGGGACAGGGGAATAGGCTATGGCTACACCTTC

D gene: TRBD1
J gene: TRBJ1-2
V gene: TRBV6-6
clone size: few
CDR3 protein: CASSWTGVIYGYTF
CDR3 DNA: TGTGCCAGCAGTTGGACAGGGGTAATCTATGGCTACACCTTC

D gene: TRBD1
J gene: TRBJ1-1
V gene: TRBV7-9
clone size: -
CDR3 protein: CASSRRDSQAFF
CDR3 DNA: TGTGCCAGCAGCCGTCGGGACAGCCAAGCTTTCTTT

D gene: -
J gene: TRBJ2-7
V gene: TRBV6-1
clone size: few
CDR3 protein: CASSEAGETLHEQYF
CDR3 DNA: TGTGCCAGCAGTGAAGCGGGAGAAACCCTCCACGAGCAGTACTTC

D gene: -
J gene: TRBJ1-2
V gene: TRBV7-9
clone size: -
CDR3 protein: CASSLGQANYGYTF
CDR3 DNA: TGTGCCAGCAGCCTGGGACAAGCTAACTATGGCTACACCTTC

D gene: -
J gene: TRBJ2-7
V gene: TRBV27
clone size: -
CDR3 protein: CASSLSIYYEQYF
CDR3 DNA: TGTGCCAGCAGTTTATCCATATACTACGAGCAGTACTTC

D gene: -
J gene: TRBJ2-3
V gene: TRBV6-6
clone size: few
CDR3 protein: CASSSENTQYF
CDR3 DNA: TGTGCCAGCAGTTCAGAAAATACGCAGTATTTT

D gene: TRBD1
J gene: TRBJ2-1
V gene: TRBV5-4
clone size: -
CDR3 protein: CASSLAGTGGYEQFF
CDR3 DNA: TGTGCCAGCAGCTTGGCCGGGACAGGGGGGTATGAGCAGTTCTTC

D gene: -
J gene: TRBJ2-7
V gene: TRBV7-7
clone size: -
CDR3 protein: CASSPHSSYEQYF
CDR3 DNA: TGTGCCAGCAGCCCCCATAGCAGCTACGAGCAGTACTTC

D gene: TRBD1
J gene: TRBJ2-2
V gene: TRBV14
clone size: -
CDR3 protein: CASSPRTGDTGELFF
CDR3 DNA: TGTGCCAGCAGCCCCAGGACAGGGGACACCGGGGAGCTGTTTTTT

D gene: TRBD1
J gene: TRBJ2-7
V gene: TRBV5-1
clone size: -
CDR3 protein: CASSLGDRGPKEQYF
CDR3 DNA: TGCGCCAGCAGCTTGGGGGACAGGGGACCAAAAGAGCAGTACTTC

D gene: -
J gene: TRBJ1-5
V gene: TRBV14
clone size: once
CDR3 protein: CASSPDLRGLRNQPQHF
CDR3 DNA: TGTGCCAGCAGCCCGGACCTCAGGGGTTTACGCAATCAGCCCCAGCATTTT

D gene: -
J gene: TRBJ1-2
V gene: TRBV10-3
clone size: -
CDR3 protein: CATRSGSSGQPGYGYTF
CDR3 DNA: TGTGCCACCCGATCCGGATCATCCGGACAGCCGGGCTATGGCTACACCTTC

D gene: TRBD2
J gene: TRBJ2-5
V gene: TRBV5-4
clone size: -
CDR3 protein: CASSRVGTSGSQETQYF
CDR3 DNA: TGTGCCAGCAGCCGGGTCGGGACTAGCGGGAGCCAAGAGACCCAGTACTTC